The sequence of this TCR beta chain was determined in a study of blood T cells in healthy people across ages. Germline CDR1 is SGHTA and CDR2 is FQGNSA. Trimming took off 6 bases at V and 5 bases at J, with 13 bases between the two ends. The CDR3 sequence is 14 residues long. It was with a sample-barcoded 5' primer and a J-beta primer mix that a second PCR of roughly 6 to 12 cycles was run. TCRdb reprocessed the 5' RACE reads via MiXCR and lists one record per CDR3 protein. The sample includes around 1.1 million distinct CDR3 sequences, about two fifths of them seen just once. For every donor, a draw yielded 7.5 to 10 milliliters of peripheral blood. Each sample used at least 7 million PBMCs. Study-wide findings and caveats: CMV status of donors was not determined, possibly confounding expanded clonotype changes. While age rose, TCR beta diversity per million T cells dropped in a roughly linear way.

Concerning this clonotype itself: Its specificity is not known.

This chain connects TRBV7-2 to TRBJ1-4, with D possibly being TRBD1 (5 bases). Sequencing input: blood. This clonotype originated in a man aged 18 to 30 in good health. CDR3 coding DNA: TGTGCCAGCAGTCAAGAGGGGTTCAATGAAAAACTGTTTTTT. Translation gives CASSQEGFNEKLFF. Combining the CDR3 with reference TRBV7-2 and TRBJ1-4 gives the whole variable domain GAGVSQSPSNKVTEKGKDVELRCDPISGHTALYWYRQSLGQGLEFLIYFQGNSAPDKSGLPSDRFSAERTGGSVSTLTIQRTQQEDSAVYLCASSQEGFNEKLFFGSGTQLSVL.